This T cell receptor beta chain emerged from a study of T cell repertoires in cytomegalovirus infection. On this clonotype: What it binds is unknown.

Per the germline V gene, CDR1 is SGHTA and CDR2 is FQGTGA. Trimming left V 2 bases short and J 4 bases short, with 26 bases between. This CDR3 contains 19 residues. From the reads, TCRdb called clonotypes with MiXCR, one entry per CDR3 protein. Of some 220,000 distinct CDR3 sequences in the sample, 35% to 40% were seen once. The gene calls are TRBV7-3 and TRBJ1-1; a possible D gene is TRBD1 (6 bases). The origin of this receptor is a human donor in good health (CMV status not recorded). Some clones in this sample may be carry-over from other donors' samples. The material was CD8+ T cells from cultured PBMCs, obtained from culture after CMV antigen stimulation. The CDR3 spells CASSLRGAPSGRVGTEAFF. In DNA, the CDR3 is TGTGCCAGCAGCTTACGGGGGGCGCCTAGTGGTAGGGTGGGCACTGAAGCTTTCTTT.